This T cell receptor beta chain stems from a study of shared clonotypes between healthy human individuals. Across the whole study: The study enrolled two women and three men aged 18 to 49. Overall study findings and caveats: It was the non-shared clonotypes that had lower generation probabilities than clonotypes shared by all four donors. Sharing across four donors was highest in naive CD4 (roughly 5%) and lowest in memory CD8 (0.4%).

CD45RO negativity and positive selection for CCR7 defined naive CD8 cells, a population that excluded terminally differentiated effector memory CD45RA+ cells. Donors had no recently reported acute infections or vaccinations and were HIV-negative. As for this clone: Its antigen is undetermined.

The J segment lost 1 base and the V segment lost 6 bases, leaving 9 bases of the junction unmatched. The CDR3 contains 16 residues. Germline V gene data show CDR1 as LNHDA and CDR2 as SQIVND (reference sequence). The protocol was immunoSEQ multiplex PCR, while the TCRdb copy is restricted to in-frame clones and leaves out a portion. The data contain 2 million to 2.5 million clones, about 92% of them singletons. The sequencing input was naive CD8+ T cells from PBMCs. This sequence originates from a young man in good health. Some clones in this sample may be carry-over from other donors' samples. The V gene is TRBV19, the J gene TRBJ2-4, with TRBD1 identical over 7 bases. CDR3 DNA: TGTGCCAGTAGGGCCGGGACAGTTGAGGCCAAAAACATTCAGTACTTC. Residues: CASRAGTVEAKNIQYF.